A selection of T cell receptor beta chains follows, all from one sample in a study of blood T cells in healthy people across ages. TCRdb re-analysed the 5' RACE reads in MiXCR, keeping a single row per CDR3 protein. The sample carries 1.8 million or so distinct CDR3 sequences, around 40% recorded once. Sequencing was done on a sample of blood. Receptor source: a human donor in good health. The CDR3 runs from the conserved cysteine through the conserved F or W. Fields, in order: V gene, D gene, CDR3 protein. D genes are given only for firm matches.

TRBV7-9 | NA | CASSLWTHEQYF
TRBV7-2 | NA | CASSPNGGRREKLFF
TRBV7-9 | NA | CASSSHRQPIYGYTF
TRBV11-2 | NA | CASSASLPAGELFF
TRBV27 | NA | CASSLLERAGNSPLHF
TRBV24-1 | NA | CATSREQETQFF
TRBV4-2 | TRBD1 | CASSQYPRDRVNYGYTF
TRBV7-2 | NA | CASLFGFTTGELFF
TRBV13 | TRBD2 | CASSSRTRLPYEQYF
TRBV29-1 | NA | CSVVDAVAVTQYF
TRBV2 | NA | CASRPRFGYAGLNNEQFF
TRBV27 | NA | CASILSLLHTEAFF
TRBV6-6 | TRBD2 | CASTPLESSGGGNEQFF
TRBV5-6 | TRBD1 | CASSFTGADTQYF
TRBV5-1 | NA | CASSLSAYGYTF
TRBV2 | TRBD1 | CASSYRGVTDTQYF
TRBV20-1 | NA | CSASSQPLNTEAFF
TRBV2 | NA | CASQWFTDTQYF
TRBV7-9 | NA | CASSPRGPYNEQFF
TRBV20-1 | TRBD1 | CSARAHRDRKANYGYTF
TRBV6-5 | TRBD1 | CASSFQQGAVSYEQYF
TRBV10-3 | NA | CAIRATGKDTEAFF
TRBV12-3/TRBV12-4 | NA | CASSFASPNSGANVLTF
TRBV4-1 | TRBD2 | CASSLPGGRNEQYF
TRBV28 | NA | CASSLNPTVNTEAFF
TRBV21-1 | NA | CASSKDPPAGYGYTF
TRBV10-3 | TRBD1 | CASQSPGQFGDEQYF
TRBV20-1 | NA | CSASRSSYNSPLHF
TRBV7-9 | TRBD2 | CASSRTSGGNVSYEQYF